These 19 T cell receptor beta chains came from one sample sequenced in a study of T cell repertoires in cytomegalovirus infection. TCRdb reprocessed the reads via MiXCR and lists one record per CDR3 protein. The sample carries 150,000 or so distinct CDR3 sequences, roughly a sixth recorded once. Sequenced material: CD8+ T cells from PBMCs. The receptors derive from a human donor in good health (CMV status not recorded). Some clones in this sample may be carry-over from other donors' samples.

This chain uses TRBV7-2 with TRBJ1-1; 7 bases match TRBD1. There are 16 residues in the CDR3. Germline values: CDR1 SGHTA, CDR2 FQGNSA. With V trimmed by 6 bases and J by 1 base, 11 bases remained unmatched. CDR3 coding DNA: TGTGCCAGCAGTTCATTTGCAGGGGGAGGGAACACTGAAGCTTTCTTT. As protein: CASSSFAGGGNTEAFF.

This clonotype was observed a handful of times. This chain joins TRBV6-2 or TRBV6-3 and TRBJ2-2; possibly TRBD1 or TRBD2 for D (5 bases each). Trimming pared 6 bases from V and 6 bases from J, leaving 8 bases between. Per the germline V gene, CDR1 is MNHEY and CDR2 is SVGEGT. The CDR3 spans 12 residues. DNA for the CDR3: TGTGCCAGCAGCAGAGGGGCCGGGGAGCTGTTTTTT. This translates into CASSRGAGELFF.

The chain has TRBV7-2 and TRBJ2-7; weak D call: TRBD2 (6 bases). This CDR3 comprises 16 residues. Germline V lookup: CDR1 SGHTA, CDR2 FQGNSA. The V and J ends lost 1 base and 3 bases respectively, with 16 bases between them. The CDR3 region has the DNA TGTGCCAGCAGCTTAGTAGGCGGGGTGGCGCGCTACGAGCAGTACTTC. This codes for CASSLVGGVARYEQYF.

This clonotype was counted between two and nine times. V usage is TRBV19 and J usage is TRBJ2-1; tentatively, D is TRBD2 (6 bases). The CDR3 has 13 amino acids. CDR1 is LNHDA, CDR2 SQIVND, per germline (reference sequence). Between the trimmed V and J ends, which lost 7 bases and 5 bases, there was a span of 12 bases. The CDR3 coding sequence is TGTGCCAGTAATAGCGGATACCACAATGAGCAGTTCTTC. Amino acid sequence: CASNSGYHNEQFF.

The chain joins TRBV4-1 to TRBJ2-7; 10 bases are shared with TRBD2. The CDR3 runs 16 residues. Germline assignment: CDR1 MGHRA and CDR2 YSYEKL. V gave up 1 base and J gave up 4 bases; unmatched junction bases: 7. CDR3 sequence (DNA): TGCGCCAGCAGCCAAGTATCGGCTAGCGGGAGTTACGAGCAGTACTTC. It is translated as CASSQVSASGSYEQYF.

This chain links TRBV14 with TRBJ2-2; a possible D gene is TRBD2 (6 bases). V lost 7 bases and J lost 0, with 9 bases in between. The CDR3 is 14 residues long. Per germline, CDR1 SGHDN and CDR2 FVKESK. For the CDR3, the DNA is TGTGCCAGCAATGGAGGGCCGAACACCGGGGAGCTGTTTTTT. It encodes CASNGGPNTGELFF.

This clonotype has just a few counts. CDR3 coding DNA: TGTGCCAGCAGGGTACAGGGGGATGAAAAACTGTTTTTT. It specifies CASRVQGDEKLFF. This chain uses TRBV12-3 or TRBV12-4 with TRBJ1-4; 8 nucleotides line up with TRBD1. CDR3 length equals 13 residues. Trimming at V came to 6 bases and at J to 6 bases, leaving 3 bases not matched to a gene.

This clonotype was found a few times. CDR3 sequence reads: CASSHGQGSYEQYF. The CDR3 region has the DNA TGTGCCAGCAGCCACGGACAGGGTTCCTACGAGCAGTACTTC. The genes are TRBV5-4 and TRBJ2-7; 8 bases are a match to TRBD1. Germline V gives CDR1 SGHNT, CDR2 YYREEE (reference sequence). The CDR3 is 14 amino acids. V shed 4 bases, J shed 1 base, and the junction held 4 bases outside the gene matches. Based on the CDR3 plus reference TRBV5-4 and TRBJ2-7, the full variable domain is ETGVTQSPTHLIKTRGQQVTLRCSSQSGHNTVSWYQQALGQGPQFIFQYYREEENGRGNFPPRFSGLQFPNYSSELNVNALELDDSALYLCASSHGQGSYEQYFGPGTRLTVT.

This clonotype came up a few times. The V and J genes are TRBV6-5 and TRBJ2-5, with TRBD2 as a possible D gene (7 bases). CDR3 length: 14 residues. V lost 0 bases and J lost 4, with 9 bases in between. The germline CDR1 and CDR2 sequences are MNHEY and SVGAGI. CDR3 sequence: CASSYSGGRETQYF. The CDR3 coding sequence is TGTGCCAGCAGTTACTCGGGGGGGCGAGAGACCCAGTACTTC.

This clonotype was counted at least ten times. The V gene is TRBV7-9, the J gene TRBJ2-4; D may be TRBD2 (6 bases). Between the trimmed V and J ends, which lost 5 bases and 1 base, there was a span of 15 bases. This CDR3 contains 16 residues. Germline values: CDR1 SEHNR, CDR2 FQNEAQ (reference sequence). The CDR3 loop reads CASSATSYGAKNIQYF. CDR3 sequence (DNA): TGTGCCAGCAGCGCGACTAGTTATGGCGCCAAAAACATTCAGTACTTC.

This clonotype has just a few counts. In DNA, the CDR3 is TGTGCCAGCAGCTTAAGTAGGGGGCGAACCAAAAACATTCAGTACTTC. Translated: CASSLSRGRTKNIQYF. The gene calls are TRBV7-2 and TRBJ2-4; 7 bases fit TRBD1. Trimming removed 2 bases from V and 2 bases from J; junction bases left unmatched: 6. Germline V lookup: CDR1 SGHTA, CDR2 FQGNSA. CDR3 length: 16 residues.

This clonotype has more than one count but fewer than ten. The V gene is TRBV29-1, the J gene TRBJ1-3; D remains unclear. The CDR3 spans 13 residues. Germline assignment: CDR1 SQVTM and CDR2 ANQGSEA. V was pared by 5 bases and J by 2 bases, with 10 bases between. CDR3: CSVRQDPGNTIYF. The CDR3 DNA follows: TGCAGCGTTCGTCAGGACCCTGGAAACACCATATATTTT.

In nucleotides, the CDR3 is TGTGCCAGCAGCCCGGGACAGGGAGAGGCCTACGAGCAGTACTTC. Translated, it gives CASSPGQGEAYEQYF. This chain connects TRBV7-6 to TRBJ2-7, with 9 bases fitting TRBD1. Trimming removed 5 bases from V and 2 bases from J; junction bases left unmatched: 7. This CDR3 has 15 amino acids. Per germline, CDR1 SGHVS and CDR2 FNYEAQ.

This clonotype was picked up many times. The chain joins TRBV7-2 to TRBJ2-2; D not resolved. Germline V gives CDR1 SGHTA, CDR2 FQGNSA. This CDR3 spans 14 amino acids. Between the trimmed V and J ends, which lost 2 bases and 0 bases, there was a span of 4 bases. CDR3 protein: CASSLLPNTGELFF. CDR3 DNA sequence: TGTGCCAGCAGCTTACTGCCGAACACCGGGGAGCTGTTTTTT.

This clonotype occurred many times. The gene calls are TRBV28 and TRBJ2-7; D unresolved. Trimming shortened V by 7 bases and J by 2 bases, and 9 bases separated the two germline ends. Looked up from germline, CDR1 is MDHEN and CDR2 is SYDVKM. CDR3 length: 12 amino acids. CDR3: CASTSVAYEQYF. The CDR3 DNA follows: TGTGCCAGCACCTCAGTTGCCTACGAGCAGTACTTC.

The gene calls are TRBV10-2 and TRBJ2-1, with D perhaps given as TRBD1 or TRBD2 (5 bases each). In germline, CDR1 is WSHSY, CDR2 SAAADI. Trimming pared 11 bases from V and 5 bases from J, leaving 16 bases between. CDR3 size: 13 residues. The CDR3 nucleotides are TGCGCCGTCCTATCCGGGACCGACAATGAGCAGTTCTTC. Translating it yields CAVLSGTDNEQFF.

There are a few counts of this clonotype. The J gene is TRBJ2-7, the V gene TRBV4-2, with D hard to call. The CDR3 runs to 16 residues. Germline CDR1 reads LGHNA; CDR2 reads YNFKEQ. V lost 0 bases and J lost 1, with 13 bases in between. CDR3 region: CASSQDLWGLSYEQYF. The CDR3 coding sequence is TGTGCCAGCAGCCAAGATCTTTGGGGTTTATCCTACGAGCAGTACTTC.

This clonotype was counted a few times. V gene TRBV28 combines with J gene TRBJ2-3; D remains ambiguous. V was cut by 2 bases and J by 6 bases, with 6 bases left in between. This CDR3 is built from 12 residues. Germline values: CDR1 MDHEN, CDR2 SYDVKM. The CDR3 reads CASSLSRDTQYF. CDR3 nucleotides: TGTGCCAGCAGTTTAAGTCGGGATACGCAGTATTTT. The full variable domain, with the rest looked up from reference TRBV28 and TRBJ2-3, is DVKVTQSSRYLVKRTGEKVFLECVQDMDHENMFWYRQDPGLGLRLIYFSYDVKMKEKGDIPEGYSVSREKKERFSLILESASTNQTSMYLCASSLSRDTQYFGPGTRLTVL.

Here the CDR3 reads CASSTGTSSYNEQFF. Written as DNA, the CDR3 is TGTGCCAGCAGTACCGGGACTAGTTCTTACAATGAGCAGTTCTTC. The chain joins TRBV7-2 to TRBJ2-1; 8 bases are shared with TRBD2. V lost 6 bases to trimming and J lost 4 bases; unmatched junction nucleotides: 8. CDR3 length equals 15 residues. CDR1 SGHTA and CDR2 FQGNSA come from the germline V gene.